These 24 T cell receptor beta chains share one sample of origin, sequenced in a study of T cell repertoires in cytomegalovirus infection. For these receptors, no antigen is known. TCRdb passed the reads through MiXCR, listing each CDR3 protein once. This table has around 800,000 distinct CDR3 sequences, 30% to 35% appearing once. Material: cultured CD8+ T cells from PBMCs, obtained from culture after CMV antigen stimulation. These receptors were obtained from a human donor in good health (CMV status not recorded). Some clones in this sample may be carry-over from other donors' samples.

This clonotype was picked up a small number of times. The gene calls are TRBV20-1 and TRBJ2-7; the D call may be TRBD1 or TRBD2 (5 bases each). Germline CDR1 reads DFQATT; CDR2 reads SNEGSKA (reference sequence). V was clipped by 6 bases and J by 6 bases, with 21 bases between them. This CDR3 is built from 14 residues. The CDR3 reads CSALLGRFLVEQYF. The CDR3 DNA is TGCAGTGCGCTACTGGGACGGTTCCTAGTCGAGCAGTACTTC.

This clonotype showed up just a few times. The chain uses TRBV27 and TRBJ2-7; D is possibly TRBD1 (6 bases). The CDR3 length is 15 residues. The germline V and J ends were trimmed by 1 base and 1 base, with 11 bases remaining between them. Germline V gene sequence: CDR1 MNHEY, CDR2 SMNVEV (reference sequence). CDR3 nucleotide sequence: TGTGCCAGCAGTTTATATGGCAGGGGTTCCTACGAGCAGTACGTC. Protein: CASSLYGRGSYEQYV.

A few counts support this clonotype. The chain recombines TRBV4-1 with TRBJ2-1; 9 bases agree with TRBD2. Germline CDR1 reads MGHRA; CDR2 reads YSYEKL. J gave up 10 bases and V 0 bases, and 7 bases lay outside the gene matches. CDR3 size: 15 residues. The CDR3 DNA follows: TGCGCCAGCAGCCAAGATACTAGCGGGTTTAAGGAGCAGTTCTTC. It yields the protein CASSQDTSGFKEQFF.

The rearrangement links TRBV12-3 or TRBV12-4 to TRBJ1-4; no definite D call. V lost 0 bases to trimming and J lost 7 bases, with 6 bases between them. The CDR3 has 13 residues. CDR3 region: CASSLARLEKLFF. CDR3 nucleotide sequence: TGTGCCAGCAGTTTAGCGCGGCTTGAAAAACTGTTTTTT.

This clonotype was seen more than once but under ten times. Here the CDR3 reads CAYQSFYSNQPQHF. CDR3 coding DNA: TGTGCCTACCAGTCCTTTTATAGCAATCAGCCCCAGCATTTT. The chain joins TRBV5-4 to TRBJ1-5; the D is unclear. Germline V gene sequence: CDR1 SGHNT, CDR2 YYREEE (reference sequence). V gave up 10 bases and J gave up 0 bases, with 14 bases separating them. The CDR3 sequence is 14 residues long. Full variable domain (remainder filled in from reference TRBV5-4 and TRBJ1-5): ETGVTQSPTHLIKTRGQQVTLRCSSQSGHNTVSWYQQALGQGPQFIFQYYREEENGRGNFPPRFSGLQFPNYSSELNVNALELDDSALYLCAYQSFYSNQPQHFGDGTRLSIL.

In its sample, this clonotype was seen a few times. This chain uses TRBV18 with TRBJ2-1; tentatively, D is TRBD2 (6 bases). Trimming shortened V by 0 bases and J by 3 bases, and 12 bases separated the two germline ends. CDR1 and CDR2 (germline): KGHSH, LQKENI. The CDR3 loop spans 16 amino acids. CDR3 sequence: CASSPPEREYYNEQFF. Here the CDR3 DNA reads TGTGCCAGCTCACCACCGGAACGGGAGTACTACAATGAGCAGTTCTTC.

This clonotype was observed many times. The chain links TRBV7-9 to TRBJ1-4; D is undetermined. CDR3 length: 13 residues. V lost 1 base to trimming and J lost 7 bases, with 7 bases between them. CDR1 is SEHNR, CDR2 FQNEAQ, per germline (reference sequence). DNA of the CDR3: TGTGCCAGCAGCTTAGGACGCGGTGAAAAACTGTTTTTT. It is translated as CASSLGRGEKLFF.

This clonotype was seen at least ten times. The junction differs from germline at one of its ends, possibly a read error. The chain links TRBV19 to TRBJ2-1; 11 bases align to TRBD2. Per germline, CDR1 LNHDA and CDR2 SQIVND (reference sequence). This CDR3 contains 15 residues. CDR3 sequence (DNA): TGTGCCAGCAGTACCACTAGCGGGGGCTTCAATGAGCAGTTCTTC. Protein sequence: CASSTTSGGFNEQFF.

The rearrangement links TRBV7-9 to TRBJ1-6; TRBD1 matches 9 bases. This CDR3 is built from 15 residues. Trimming took 5 bases from V and 8 from J; bases not matched to a gene: 7. From germline, CDR1 is SEHNR and CDR2 FQNEAQ (reference sequence). The CDR3 loop is CASSASRQGDSPLHF. The CDR3 DNA follows: TGTGCCAGCAGCGCATCTAGACAGGGGGATTCACCCCTCCACTTT.

This clonotype was seen only a few times. V is TRBV19 and J is TRBJ1-2; TRBD1 matches at 7 bases. J lost 2 bases, V lost 5 bases, and 11 bases had no gene match. The CDR3 covers 16 residues. The V gene's germline CDR1 is LNHDA and CDR2 SQIVND (reference sequence). CDR3 nucleotides: TGTGCCAGTAGTGGGGCAGGGGACAGCTTCAACTATGGCTACACCTTC. Its translation: CASSGAGDSFNYGYTF.

V is TRBV6-6 and J is TRBJ2-7, with D tentatively TRBD2 (7 bases). From germline, CDR1 is MNHNY and CDR2 SVGAGI (reference sequence). This CDR3 is built from 15 residues. V gave up 0 bases and J gave up 4 bases, with 13 bases separating them. CDR3 loop: CASSYSVGGAYEQYF. In nucleotides, the CDR3 is TGTGCCAGCAGTTACTCGGTGGGGGGGGCGTACGAGCAGTACTTC.

This clonotype was observed many times. This sequence joins TRBV7-2 and TRBJ2-1; no clear D gene. The CDR3 length is 13 residues. Germline CDR1 and CDR2: SGHTA and FQGNSA. Between the trimmed V and J ends, which lost 1 base and 5 bases, there was a span of 6 bases. The chain's CDR3 is CASSLVPDNEQFF. The CDR3 DNA reads as TGTGCCAGCAGCTTAGTGCCAGACAATGAGCAGTTCTTC.

This clonotype was counted a few times. The chain is built from TRBV15 and TRBJ2-7; D is tentatively TRBD1 or TRBD2 (5 bases each). The CDR3 loop spans 15 amino acids. Trimming cost V 3 bases and J 3 bases, with 15 bases left between them. CDR1 is LNHNV and CDR2 is YYDKDF in the germline V gene (reference sequence). CDR3 protein: CATSSPRGADYEQYF. The CDR3 nucleotides read TGTGCCACCAGCAGCCCCCGAGGGGCTGACTACGAGCAGTACTTC.

This clonotype was detected many times. The rearrangement links TRBV6-5 to TRBJ2-7, with TRBD2 matching 7 bases. The V segment lost 0 bases and the J segment 3 bases; nucleotides outside the gene matches: 5. The CDR3 contains 15 residues. CDR1 is MNHEY, CDR2 SVGAGI, per germline. The DNA of the CDR3 is TGTGCCAGCAGTTACTCGCAGCGGGGAGGCTACGAGCAGTACTTC. Encoded protein: CASSYSQRGGYEQYF.

The CDR3 DNA reads as TGTGCCAGTATATCTTCCAGGGGGACTGAAGCTTTCTTT. Encoded protein: CASISSRGTEAFF. The V and J genes are TRBV19 and TRBJ1-1, with 7 bases fitting TRBD1. Germline values: CDR1 LNHDA, CDR2 SQIVND (reference sequence). The CDR3 contains 13 residues. J gave up 5 bases and V 7 bases, and 7 bases lay outside the gene matches.

This clonotype turned up a few times. The CDR3 protein is CSVEDGDTQYF. For the CDR3, the DNA is TGCAGCGTTGAAGATGGGGATACGCAGTATTTT. The genes are TRBV29-1 and TRBJ2-3; no clear D. The CDR3 contains 11 residues. V lost 0 bases to trimming and J lost 6 bases, with 4 bases between them. CDR1 and CDR2 from the germline V gene are SQVTM and ANQGSEA.

The J gene is TRBJ1-6, the V gene TRBV12-3 or TRBV12-4, with 8 bases fitting TRBD1. The length of the CDR3 is 14 residues. V was clipped by 9 bases and J by 7 bases; unmatched bases: 8. CDR3 protein: CARTQGARNSPLHF. The DNA of the CDR3 is TGTGCCAGAACCCAGGGGGCGCGGAATTCACCCCTCCACTTT.

This clonotype was recorded at least ten times. The chain joins TRBV27 to TRBJ2-3; 10 nucleotides match TRBD1. The CDR3 loop spans 15 amino acids. Germline CDR1 reads MNHEY; CDR2 reads SMNVEV (reference sequence). V trimming: 2 bases; J trimming: 3 bases; junction bases outside the gene matches: 2. The CDR3 nucleotides read TGTGCCAGCAGTTTAATGGGACAGGGGACAGATACGCAGTATTTT. Translating it yields CASSLMGQGTDTQYF.

The chain combines TRBV10-2 with TRBJ2-3; the D gene is possibly TRBD1 (5 bases). Looked up from germline, CDR1 is WSHSY and CDR2 is SAAADI. The CDR3 runs 14 residues. Deletions cut 0 bases from V and 7 bases from J, with 11 bases between. CDR3 sequence reads: CASSESMGLYTQYF. The CDR3 bases are TGCGCCAGCAGTGAGTCGATGGGGCTTTATACGCAGTATTTT.

This clonotype has a handful of counts. The chain employs TRBV3-1 and TRBJ2-1; 11 nucleotides match TRBD2. The trim removed 6 bases at V and 8 bases at J, leaving 6 bases unmatched. The CDR3 covers 14 residues. Looked up from germline, CDR1 is LGHDT and CDR2 is YNNKEL (reference sequence). The CDR3 reads CASRDSGGADEQFF. The CDR3 bases are TGTGCCAGCAGGGATAGCGGGGGGGCGGATGAGCAGTTCTTC.

The chain's CDR3 is CASMGGAETQYF. The DNA for the CDR3 is TGTGCCAGCATGGGCGGCGCGGAGACCCAGTACTTC. This chain uses TRBV6-1 with TRBJ2-5, with unresolved D. Germline-derived CDR1 and CDR2 are MNHNS and SASEGT. CDR3 length: 12 residues. V was pared by 7 bases and J by 5 bases, with 11 bases between.

The V and J genes are TRBV29-1 and TRBJ2-1; 11 positions match TRBD1. V lost 3 bases, J lost 0 bases, and 16 bases stayed unmatched. Germline values: CDR1 SQVTM, CDR2 ANQGSEA. CDR3 length equals 20 residues. DNA for the CDR3: TGCAGCGTTGATGGAGGGTGGGACAGGGGGACCCTACGCTCCTACAATGAGCAGTTCTTC. Amino acid sequence: CSVDGGWDRGTLRSYNEQFF.

There are a few counts of this clonotype. V usage is TRBV2 and J usage is TRBJ2-1; 10 bases are a match to TRBD2. The CDR3 contains 19 residues. Germline V CDR1 and CDR2: SNHLY, FYNNEI. V lost 4 bases, J lost 2 bases, and 14 bases stayed unmatched. In DNA form, the CDR3 reads TGTGCCAGCAGTGTCCGTGACGGTAGCGGGGGGCCTACCTACAATGAGCAGTTCTTC. Translating gives CASSVRDGSGGPTYNEQFF.

The rearrangement uses TRBV19 and TRBJ2-1, with D perhaps assigned TRBD1 or TRBD2 (5 bases each). Germline V CDR1 and CDR2: LNHDA, SQIVND (reference sequence). The length of the CDR3 is 17 residues. V gave up 5 bases and J gave up 0 bases, with 17 bases separating them. This CDR3 reads CASSPGRGWVSYNEQFF. The CDR3 DNA reads TGTGCCAGTAGTCCAGGGAGAGGGTGGGTCTCCTACAATGAGCAGTTCTTC.